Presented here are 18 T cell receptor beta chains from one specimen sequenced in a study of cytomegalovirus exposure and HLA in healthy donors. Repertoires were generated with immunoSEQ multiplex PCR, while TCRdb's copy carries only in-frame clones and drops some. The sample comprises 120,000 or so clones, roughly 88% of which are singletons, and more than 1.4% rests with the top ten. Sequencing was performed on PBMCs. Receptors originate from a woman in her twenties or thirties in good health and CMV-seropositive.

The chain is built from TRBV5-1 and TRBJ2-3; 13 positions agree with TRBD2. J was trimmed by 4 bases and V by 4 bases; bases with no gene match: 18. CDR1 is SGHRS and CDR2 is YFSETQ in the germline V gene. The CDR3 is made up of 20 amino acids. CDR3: CASSPLGRTSGGARADTQYF. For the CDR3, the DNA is TGCGCCAGCAGCCCCCTGGGCCGAACTAGCGGGGGGGCTCGCGCAGATACGCAGTATTTT.

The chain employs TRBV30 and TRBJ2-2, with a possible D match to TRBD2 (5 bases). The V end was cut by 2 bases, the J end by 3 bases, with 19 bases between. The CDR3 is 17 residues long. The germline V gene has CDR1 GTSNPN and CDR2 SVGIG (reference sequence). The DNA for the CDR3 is TGTGCCTGGAGTTCAGGACTCTCTCTGAGGGACACCGGGGAGCTGTTTTTT. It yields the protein CAWSSGLSLRDTGELFF.

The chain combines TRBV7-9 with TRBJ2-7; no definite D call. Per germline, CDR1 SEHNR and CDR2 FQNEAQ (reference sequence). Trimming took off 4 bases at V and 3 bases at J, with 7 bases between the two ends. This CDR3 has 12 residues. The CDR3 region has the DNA TGTGCCAGCAGCTCTATTGACTACGAGCAGTACTTC. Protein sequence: CASSSIDYEQYF. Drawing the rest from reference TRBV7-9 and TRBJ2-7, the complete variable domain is DTGVSQNPRHKITKRGQNVTFRCDPISEHNRLYWYRQTLGQGPEFLTYFQNEAQLEKSRLLSDRFSAERPKGSFSTLEIQRTEQGDSAMYLCASSSIDYEQYFGPGTRLTVT.

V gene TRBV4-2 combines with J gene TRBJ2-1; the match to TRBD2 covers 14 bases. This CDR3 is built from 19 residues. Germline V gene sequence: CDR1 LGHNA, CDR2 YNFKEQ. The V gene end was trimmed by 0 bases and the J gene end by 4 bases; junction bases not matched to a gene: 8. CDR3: CASSQDKGLAGASYNEQFF. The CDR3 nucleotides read TGTGCCAGCAGCCAAGATAAGGGACTAGCGGGGGCGTCGTACAATGAGCAGTTCTTC.

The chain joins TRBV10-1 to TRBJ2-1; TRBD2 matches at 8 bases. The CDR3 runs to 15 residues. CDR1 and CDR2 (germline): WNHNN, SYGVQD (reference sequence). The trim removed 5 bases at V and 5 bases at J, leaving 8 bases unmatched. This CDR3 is CASSNTSGMNNEQFF. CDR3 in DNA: TGCGCCAGCAGTAATACTAGCGGTATGAACAATGAGCAGTTCTTC.

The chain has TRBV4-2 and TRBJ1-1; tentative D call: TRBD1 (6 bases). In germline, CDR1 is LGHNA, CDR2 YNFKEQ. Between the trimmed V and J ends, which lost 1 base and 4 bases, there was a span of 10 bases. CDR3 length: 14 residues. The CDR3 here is CASSQAGEGTEAFF. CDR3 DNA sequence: TGTGCCAGCAGCCAAGCAGGGGAGGGCACTGAAGCTTTCTTT.

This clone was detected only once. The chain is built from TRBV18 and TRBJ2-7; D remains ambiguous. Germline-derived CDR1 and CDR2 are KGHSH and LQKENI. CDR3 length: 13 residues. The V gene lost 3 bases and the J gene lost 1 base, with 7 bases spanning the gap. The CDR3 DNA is TGTGCCAGCTCACCTCTAGGTTCCTACGAGCAGTACTTC. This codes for CASSPLGSYEQYF.

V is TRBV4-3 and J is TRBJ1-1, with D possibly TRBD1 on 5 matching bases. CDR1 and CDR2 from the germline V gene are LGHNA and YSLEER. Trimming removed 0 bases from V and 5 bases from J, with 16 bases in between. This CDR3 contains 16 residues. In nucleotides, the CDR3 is TGCGCCAGCAGCCAAGATCACGCAGGGTATATGACTGAAGCTTTCTTT. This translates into CASSQDHAGYMTEAFF.

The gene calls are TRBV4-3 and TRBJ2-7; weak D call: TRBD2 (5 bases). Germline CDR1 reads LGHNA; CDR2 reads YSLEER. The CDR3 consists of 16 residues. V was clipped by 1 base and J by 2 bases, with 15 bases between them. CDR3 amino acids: CASSQGLSGNPYEQYF. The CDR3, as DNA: TGCGCCAGCAGCCAAGGTCTATCCGGGAATCCCTACGAGCAGTACTTC.

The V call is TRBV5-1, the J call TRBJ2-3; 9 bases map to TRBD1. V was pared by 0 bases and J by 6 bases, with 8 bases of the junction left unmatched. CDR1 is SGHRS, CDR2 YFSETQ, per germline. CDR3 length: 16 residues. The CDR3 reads CASSLAGTGPIDTQYF. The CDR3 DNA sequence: TGCGCCAGCAGCTTGGCCGGGACAGGGCCGATTGATACGCAGTATTTT.

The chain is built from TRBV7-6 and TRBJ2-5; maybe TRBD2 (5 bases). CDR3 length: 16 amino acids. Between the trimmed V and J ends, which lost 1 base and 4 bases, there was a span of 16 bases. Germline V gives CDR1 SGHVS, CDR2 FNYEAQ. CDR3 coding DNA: TGTGCCAGCAGCTTAGATCTAGCCCCATGGGGAGAGACCCAGTACTTC. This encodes CASSLDLAPWGETQYF.

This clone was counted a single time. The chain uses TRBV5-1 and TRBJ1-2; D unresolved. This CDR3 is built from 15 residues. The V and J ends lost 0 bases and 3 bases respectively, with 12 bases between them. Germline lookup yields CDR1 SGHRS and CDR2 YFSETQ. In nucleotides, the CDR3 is TGCGCCAGCAGCTTGGAGCCAGGCATTTACTATGGCTACACCTTC. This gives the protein CASSLEPGIYYGYTF.

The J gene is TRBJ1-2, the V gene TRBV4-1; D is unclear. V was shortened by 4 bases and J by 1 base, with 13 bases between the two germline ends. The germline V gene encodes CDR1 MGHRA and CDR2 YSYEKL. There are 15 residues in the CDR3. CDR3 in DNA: TGCGCCAGCAGCCTTTCCGGCTGGAGTAACTATGGCTACACCTTC. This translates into CASSLSGWSNYGYTF.

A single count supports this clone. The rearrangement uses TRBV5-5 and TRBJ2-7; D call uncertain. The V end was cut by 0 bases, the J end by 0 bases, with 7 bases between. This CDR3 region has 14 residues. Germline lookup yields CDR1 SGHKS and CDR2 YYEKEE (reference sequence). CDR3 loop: CASSLGQASYEQYF. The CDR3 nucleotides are TGTGCCAGCAGCTTGGGCCAAGCCTCCTACGAGCAGTACTTC. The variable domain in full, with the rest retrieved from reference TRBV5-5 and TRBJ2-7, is DAGVTQSPTHLIKTRGQQVTLRCSPISGHKSVSWYQQVLGQGPQFIFQYYEKEERGRGNFPDRFSARQFPNYSSELNVNALLLGDSALYLCASSLGQASYEQYFGPGTRLTVT.

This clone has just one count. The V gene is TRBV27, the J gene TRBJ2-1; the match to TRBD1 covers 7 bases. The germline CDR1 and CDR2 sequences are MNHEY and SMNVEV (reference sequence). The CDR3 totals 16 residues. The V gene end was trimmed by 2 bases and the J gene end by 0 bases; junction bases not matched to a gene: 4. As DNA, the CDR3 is TGTGCCAGCAGTTTAATTGGGACAGCCTCCTACAATGAGCAGTTCTTC. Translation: CASSLIGTASYNEQFF.

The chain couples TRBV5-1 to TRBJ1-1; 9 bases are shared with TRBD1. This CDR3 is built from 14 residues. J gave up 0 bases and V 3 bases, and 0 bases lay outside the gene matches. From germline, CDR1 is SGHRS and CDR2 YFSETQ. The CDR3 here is CASSWDRVNTEAFF. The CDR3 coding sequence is TGCGCCAGCAGCTGGGACAGGGTGAACACTGAAGCTTTCTTT.

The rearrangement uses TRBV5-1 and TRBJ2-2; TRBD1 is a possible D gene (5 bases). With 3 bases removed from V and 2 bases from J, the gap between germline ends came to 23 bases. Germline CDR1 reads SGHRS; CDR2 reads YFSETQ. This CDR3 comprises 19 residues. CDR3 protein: CASSSTRESKTLNTGELFF. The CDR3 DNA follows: TGCGCCAGCAGCTCCACCAGGGAATCGAAAACGCTCAACACCGGGGAGCTGTTTTTT.

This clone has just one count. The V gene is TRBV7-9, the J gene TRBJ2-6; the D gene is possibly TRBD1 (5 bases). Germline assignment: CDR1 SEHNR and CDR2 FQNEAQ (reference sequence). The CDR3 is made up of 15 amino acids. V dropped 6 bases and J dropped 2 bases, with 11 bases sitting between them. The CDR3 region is CASRFQGAGANVLTF. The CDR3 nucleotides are TGTGCCAGCAGATTCCAGGGTGCTGGGGCCAACGTCCTGACTTTC.